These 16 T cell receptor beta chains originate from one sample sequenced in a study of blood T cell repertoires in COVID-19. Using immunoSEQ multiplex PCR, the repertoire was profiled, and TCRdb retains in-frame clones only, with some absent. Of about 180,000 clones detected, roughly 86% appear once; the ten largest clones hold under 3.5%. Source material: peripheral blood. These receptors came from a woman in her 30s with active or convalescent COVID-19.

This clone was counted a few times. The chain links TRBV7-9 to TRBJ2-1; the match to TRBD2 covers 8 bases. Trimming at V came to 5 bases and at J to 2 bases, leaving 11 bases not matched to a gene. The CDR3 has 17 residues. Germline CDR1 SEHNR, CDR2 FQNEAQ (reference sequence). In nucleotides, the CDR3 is TGTGCCAGCAGCCCCACCAGCGGGAGTGGGACCTACAATGAGCAGTTCTTC. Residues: CASSPTSGSGTYNEQFF.

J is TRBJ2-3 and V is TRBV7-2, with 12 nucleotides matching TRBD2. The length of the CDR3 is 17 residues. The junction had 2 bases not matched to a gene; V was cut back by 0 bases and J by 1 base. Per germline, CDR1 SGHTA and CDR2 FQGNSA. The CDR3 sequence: CASSLATSGRRTDTQYF. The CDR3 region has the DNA TGTGCCAGCAGCTTAGCGACTAGCGGGAGACGCACAGATACGCAGTATTTT.

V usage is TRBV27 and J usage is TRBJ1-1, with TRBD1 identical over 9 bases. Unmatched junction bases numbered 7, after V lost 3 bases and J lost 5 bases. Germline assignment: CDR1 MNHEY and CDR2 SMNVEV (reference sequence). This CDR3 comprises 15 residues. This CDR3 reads CASSLWTGVRTEAFF. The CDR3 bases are TGTGCCAGCAGTTTGTGGACAGGGGTGAGAACTGAAGCTTTCTTT.

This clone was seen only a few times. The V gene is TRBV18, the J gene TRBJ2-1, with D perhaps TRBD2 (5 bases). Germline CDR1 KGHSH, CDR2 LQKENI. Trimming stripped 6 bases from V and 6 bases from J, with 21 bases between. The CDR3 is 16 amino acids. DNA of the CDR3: TGTGCCAGCTCGCCCTCCGTGGGGAGCCGGATCAATGAGCAGTTCTTC. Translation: CASSPSVGSRINEQFF.

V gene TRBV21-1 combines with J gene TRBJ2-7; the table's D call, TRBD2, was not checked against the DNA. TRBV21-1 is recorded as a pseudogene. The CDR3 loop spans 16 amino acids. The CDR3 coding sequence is TGTGCCAGCAGCACAAAGCGGGGCGGGAGGGCCCACGAGCAGTACTTC. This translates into CASSTKRGGRAHEQYF.

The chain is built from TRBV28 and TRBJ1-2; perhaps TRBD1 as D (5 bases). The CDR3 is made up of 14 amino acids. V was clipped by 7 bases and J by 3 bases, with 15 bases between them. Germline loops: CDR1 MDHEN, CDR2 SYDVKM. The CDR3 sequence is CASTLVPGHYGYTF. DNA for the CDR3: TGTGCCAGCACCCTAGTGCCAGGGCACTATGGCTACACCTTC.

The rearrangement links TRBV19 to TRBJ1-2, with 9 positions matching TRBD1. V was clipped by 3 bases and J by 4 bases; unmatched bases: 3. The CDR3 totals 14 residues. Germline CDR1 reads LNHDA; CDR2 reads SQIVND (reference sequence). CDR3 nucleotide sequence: TGTGCCAGTAGTATCGGACAGGGGCCCTATGGCTACACCTTC. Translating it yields CASSIGQGPYGYTF.

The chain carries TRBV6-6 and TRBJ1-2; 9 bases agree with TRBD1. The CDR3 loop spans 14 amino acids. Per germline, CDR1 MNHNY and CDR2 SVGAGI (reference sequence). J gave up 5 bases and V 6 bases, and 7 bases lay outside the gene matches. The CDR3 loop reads CASSPRDRGYGYTF. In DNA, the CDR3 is TGTGCCAGCAGCCCCAGAGACAGGGGGTATGGCTACACCTTC.

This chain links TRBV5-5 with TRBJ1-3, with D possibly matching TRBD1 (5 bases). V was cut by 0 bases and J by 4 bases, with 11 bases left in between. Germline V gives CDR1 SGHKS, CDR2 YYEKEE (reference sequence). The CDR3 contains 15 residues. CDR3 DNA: TGTGCCAGCAGCTTGGGAAGGGGAAGGGGAAACACCATATATTTT. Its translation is CASSLGRGRGNTIYF.

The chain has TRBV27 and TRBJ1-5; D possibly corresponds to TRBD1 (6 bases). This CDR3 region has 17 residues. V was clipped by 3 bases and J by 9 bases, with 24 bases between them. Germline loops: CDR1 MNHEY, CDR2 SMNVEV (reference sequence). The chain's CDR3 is CASSFLPLDSFQGPQHF. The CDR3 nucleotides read TGTGCCAGCAGTTTTTTACCCCTGGACAGTTTCCAGGGGCCCCAGCATTTT.

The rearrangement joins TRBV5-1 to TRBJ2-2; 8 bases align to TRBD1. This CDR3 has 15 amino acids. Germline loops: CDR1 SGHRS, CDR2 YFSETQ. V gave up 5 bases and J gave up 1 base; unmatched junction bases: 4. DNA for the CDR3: TGCGCCAGCAGACCCGGGACAGGGAACACCGGGGAGCTGTTTTTT. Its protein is CASRPGTGNTGELFF.

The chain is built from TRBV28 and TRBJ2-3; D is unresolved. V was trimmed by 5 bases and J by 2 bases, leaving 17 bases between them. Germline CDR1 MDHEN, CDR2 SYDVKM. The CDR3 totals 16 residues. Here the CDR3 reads CASSKTDIRLTDTQYF. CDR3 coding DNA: TGTGCCAGCAGTAAAACAGACATCAGGCTCACAGATACGCAGTATTTT.

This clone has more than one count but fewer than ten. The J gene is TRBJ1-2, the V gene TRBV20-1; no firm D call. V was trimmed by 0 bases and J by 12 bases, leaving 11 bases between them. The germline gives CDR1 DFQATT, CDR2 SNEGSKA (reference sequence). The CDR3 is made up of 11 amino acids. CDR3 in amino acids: CSARDRGRDTF. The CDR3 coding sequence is TGCAGTGCTAGAGATCGGGGTCGCGACACCTTC.

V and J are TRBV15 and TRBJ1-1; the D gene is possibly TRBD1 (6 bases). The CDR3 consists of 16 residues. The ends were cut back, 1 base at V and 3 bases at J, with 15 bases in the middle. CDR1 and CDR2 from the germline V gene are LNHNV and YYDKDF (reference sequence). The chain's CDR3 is CATSRGGGRLDTEAFF. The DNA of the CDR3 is TGTGCCACCAGCAGAGGGGGGGGCCGGTTGGACACTGAAGCTTTCTTT.

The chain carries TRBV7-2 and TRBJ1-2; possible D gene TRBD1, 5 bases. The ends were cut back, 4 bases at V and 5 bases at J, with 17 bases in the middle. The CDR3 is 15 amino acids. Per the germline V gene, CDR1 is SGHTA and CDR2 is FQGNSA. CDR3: CASSSPRQLGYGYTF. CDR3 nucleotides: TGTGCCAGCAGCTCCCCCCGACAGCTTGGTTATGGCTACACCTTC.

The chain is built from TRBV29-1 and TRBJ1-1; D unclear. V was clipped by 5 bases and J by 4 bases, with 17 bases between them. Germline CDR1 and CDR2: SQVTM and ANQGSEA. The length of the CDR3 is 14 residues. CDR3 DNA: TGCAGCGTTCCCTTTTTTCAGAGCGGCACTGAAGCTTTCTTT. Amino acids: CSVPFFQSGTEAFF.